A single count supports the clone carrying this T cell receptor beta chain. This specimen belongs to a study of control samples from healthy donors and cancer patients. Germline CDR1 reads SGDLS; CDR2 reads YYNGEE. Trimming cost V 0 bases and J 0 bases, with 10 bases left between them. The length of the CDR3 is 17 residues. The table came from immunoSEQ multiplex PCR; TCRdb's copy has only in-frame clones and leaves some out. The sample records 100,000 to 150,000 clones, around 87% being singletons. Sequencing was carried out using blood. This receptor was identified in a man between 60 and 75 years old in good health. The chain combines TRBV9 with TRBJ2-6; the D is unclear. CDR3 DNA: TGTGCCAGCAGCGTAGGTGGCTTGGGCTCTGGGGCCAACGTCCTGACTTTC. Translation gives CASSVGGLGSGANVLTF.